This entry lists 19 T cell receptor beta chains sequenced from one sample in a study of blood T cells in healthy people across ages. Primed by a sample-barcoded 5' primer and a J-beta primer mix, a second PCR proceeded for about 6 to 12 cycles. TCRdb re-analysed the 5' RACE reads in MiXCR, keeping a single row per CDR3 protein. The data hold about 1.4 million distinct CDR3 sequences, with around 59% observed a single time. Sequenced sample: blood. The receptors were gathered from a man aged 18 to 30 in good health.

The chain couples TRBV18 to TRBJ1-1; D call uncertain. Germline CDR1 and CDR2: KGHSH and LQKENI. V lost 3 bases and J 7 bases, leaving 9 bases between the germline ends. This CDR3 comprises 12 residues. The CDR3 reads CASSPGKGEAFF. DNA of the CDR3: TGTGCCAGCTCACCCGGGAAGGGTGAAGCTTTCTTT.

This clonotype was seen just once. The CDR3 coding sequence is TGCGCCAGCAGCGACCGGGACATGGCGGGGGAGCAGTACTTC. Residues: CASSDRDMAGEQYF. The gene calls are TRBV5-1 and TRBJ2-5, with D maybe TRBD2 (7 bases). V lost 4 bases and J lost 11, with 21 bases in between. The CDR3 runs 14 residues. CDR1 is SGHRS and CDR2 is YFSETQ in the germline V gene. Complete variable domain (other parts from reference TRBV5-1 and TRBJ2-5): KAGVTQTPRYLIKTRGQQVTLSCSPISGHRSVSWYQQTPGQGLQFLFEYFSETQRNKGNFPGRFSGRQFSNSRSEMNVSTLELGDSALYLCASSDRDMAGEQYFGPGTRLLVL.

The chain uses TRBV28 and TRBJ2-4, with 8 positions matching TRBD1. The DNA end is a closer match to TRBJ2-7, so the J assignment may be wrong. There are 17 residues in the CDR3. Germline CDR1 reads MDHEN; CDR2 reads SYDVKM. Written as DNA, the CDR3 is TGTGCCAGCAGTTTAAGTATGGGGCAGGGGGCCTACTACGAGCAGTACTTC. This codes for CASSLSMGQGAYYEQYF.

CDR3 residues: CATSRGTTWNEQFF. The CDR3 nucleotides read TGTGCCACCAGCAGAGGTACGACTTGGAATGAGCAGTTCTTC. V and J are TRBV15 and TRBJ2-1; D gene ambiguous. Germline loops: CDR1 LNHNV, CDR2 YYDKDF (reference sequence). The V end was cut by 1 base, the J end by 7 bases, with 11 bases between. The CDR3 contains 14 residues.

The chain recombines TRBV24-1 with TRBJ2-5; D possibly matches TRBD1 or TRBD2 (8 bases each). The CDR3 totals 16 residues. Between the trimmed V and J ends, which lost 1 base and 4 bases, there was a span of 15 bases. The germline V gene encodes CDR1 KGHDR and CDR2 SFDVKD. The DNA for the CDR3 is TGTGCCACCAGTGATTTCCAGGGGGCGGGGGGAGAGACCCAGTACTTC. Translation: CATSDFQGAGGETQYF.

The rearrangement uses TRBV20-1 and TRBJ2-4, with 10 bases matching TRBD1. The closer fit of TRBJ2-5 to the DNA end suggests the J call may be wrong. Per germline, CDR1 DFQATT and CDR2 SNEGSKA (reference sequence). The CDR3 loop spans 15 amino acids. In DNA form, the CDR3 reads TGCAGTGCTAGAAACCGGGACAGGGGATGGGAGACCCAGTACTTC. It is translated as CSARNRDRGWETQYF.

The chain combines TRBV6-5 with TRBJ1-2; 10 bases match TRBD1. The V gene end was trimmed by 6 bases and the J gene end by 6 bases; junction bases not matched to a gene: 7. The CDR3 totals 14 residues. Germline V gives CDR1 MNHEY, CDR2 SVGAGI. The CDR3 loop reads CASRLGQGGDGYTF. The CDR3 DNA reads TGTGCCAGCAGATTAGGACAGGGGGGAGATGGCTACACCTTC.

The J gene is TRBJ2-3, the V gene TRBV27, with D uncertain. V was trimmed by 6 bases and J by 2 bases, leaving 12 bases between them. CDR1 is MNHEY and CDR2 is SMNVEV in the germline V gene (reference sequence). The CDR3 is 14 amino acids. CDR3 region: CASRIGTNTDTQYF. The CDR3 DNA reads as TGTGCCAGCAGAATAGGTACCAACACAGATACGCAGTATTTT.

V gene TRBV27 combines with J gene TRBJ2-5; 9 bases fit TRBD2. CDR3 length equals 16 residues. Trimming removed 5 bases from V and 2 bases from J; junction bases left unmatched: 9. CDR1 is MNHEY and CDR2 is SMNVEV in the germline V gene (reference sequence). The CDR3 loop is CASSTRGSGGQETQYF. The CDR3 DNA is TGTGCCAGCAGTACCCGGGGTAGCGGGGGTCAAGAGACCCAGTACTTC.

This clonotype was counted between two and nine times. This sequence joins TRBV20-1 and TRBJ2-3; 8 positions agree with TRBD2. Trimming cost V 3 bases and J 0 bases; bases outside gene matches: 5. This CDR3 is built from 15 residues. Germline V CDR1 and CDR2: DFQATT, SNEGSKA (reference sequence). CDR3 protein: CSARIAGGSTDTQYF. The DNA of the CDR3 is TGCAGTGCTAGGATTGCGGGGGGAAGCACAGATACGCAGTATTTT.

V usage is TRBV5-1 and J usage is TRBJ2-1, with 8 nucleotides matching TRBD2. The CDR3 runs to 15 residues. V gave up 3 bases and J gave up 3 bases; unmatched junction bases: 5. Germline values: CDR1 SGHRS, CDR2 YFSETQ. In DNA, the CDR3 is TGCGCCAGCAGCTGGAGCGGGAGCAACTACAATGAGCAGTTCTTC. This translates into CASSWSGSNYNEQFF.

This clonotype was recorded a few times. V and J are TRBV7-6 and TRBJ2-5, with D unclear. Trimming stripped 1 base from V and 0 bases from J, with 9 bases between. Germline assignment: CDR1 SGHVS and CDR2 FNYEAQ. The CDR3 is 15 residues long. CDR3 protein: CASSLVAQYQETQYF. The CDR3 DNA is TGTGCCAGCAGCTTAGTCGCGCAGTACCAAGAGACCCAGTACTTC. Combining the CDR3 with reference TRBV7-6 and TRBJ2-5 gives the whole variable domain GAGVSQSPRYKVTKRGQDVALRCDPISGHVSLYWYRQALGQGPEFLTYFNYEAQQDKSGLPNDRFSAERPEGSISTLTIQRTEQRDSAMYRCASSLVAQYQETQYFGPGTRLLVL.

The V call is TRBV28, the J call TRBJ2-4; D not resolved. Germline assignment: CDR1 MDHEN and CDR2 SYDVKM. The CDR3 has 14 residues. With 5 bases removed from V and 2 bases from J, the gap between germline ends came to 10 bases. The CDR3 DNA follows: TGTGCCAGCAGTACCCCCGAGACCAAAAACATTCAGTACTTC. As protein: CASSTPETKNIQYF.

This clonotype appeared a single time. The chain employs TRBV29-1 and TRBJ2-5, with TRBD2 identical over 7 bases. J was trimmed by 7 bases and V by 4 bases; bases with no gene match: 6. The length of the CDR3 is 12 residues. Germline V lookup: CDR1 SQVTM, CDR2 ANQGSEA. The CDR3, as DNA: TGCAGCGTTGTTAGGGGCGGGGGGACCCAGTACTTC. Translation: CSVVRGGGTQYF. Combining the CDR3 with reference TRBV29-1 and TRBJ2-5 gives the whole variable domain SAVISQKPSRDICQRGTSLTIQCQVDSQVTMMFWYRQQPGQSLTLIATANQGSEATYESGFVIDKFPISRPNLTFSTLTVSNMSPEDSSIYLCSVVRGGGTQYFGPGTRLLVL.

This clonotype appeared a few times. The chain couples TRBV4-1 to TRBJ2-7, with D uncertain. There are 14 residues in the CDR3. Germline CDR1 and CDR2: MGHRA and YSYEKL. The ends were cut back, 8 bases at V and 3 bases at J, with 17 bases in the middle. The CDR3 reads CASSDPNRDYEQYF. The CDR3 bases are TGCGCCAGCTCAGACCCTAACCGTGACTACGAGCAGTACTTC.

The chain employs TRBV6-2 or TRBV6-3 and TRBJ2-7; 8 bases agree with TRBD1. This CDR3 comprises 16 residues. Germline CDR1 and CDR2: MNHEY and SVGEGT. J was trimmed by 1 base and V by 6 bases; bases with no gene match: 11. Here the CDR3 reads CASSPLPGTGSYEQYF. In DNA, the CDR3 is TGTGCCAGCAGCCCGCTACCCGGGACAGGATCCTACGAGCAGTACTTC.

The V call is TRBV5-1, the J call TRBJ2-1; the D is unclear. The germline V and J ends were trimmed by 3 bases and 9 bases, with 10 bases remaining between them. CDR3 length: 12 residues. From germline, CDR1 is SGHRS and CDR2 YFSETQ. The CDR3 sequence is CASSSAWGEQFF. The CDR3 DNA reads TGCGCCAGCAGCTCAGCATGGGGTGAGCAGTTCTTC. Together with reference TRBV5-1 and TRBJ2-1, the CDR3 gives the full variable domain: KAGVTQTPRYLIKTRGQQVTLSCSPISGHRSVSWYQQTPGQGLQFLFEYFSETQRNKGNFPGRFSGRQFSNSRSEMNVSTLELGDSALYLCASSSAWGEQFFGPGTRLTVL.

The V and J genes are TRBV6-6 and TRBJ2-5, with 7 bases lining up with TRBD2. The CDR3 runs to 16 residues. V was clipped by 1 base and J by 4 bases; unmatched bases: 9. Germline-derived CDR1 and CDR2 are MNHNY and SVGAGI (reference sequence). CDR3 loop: CASSYWAGREGETQYF. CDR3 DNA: TGTGCCAGCAGTTACTGGGCAGGGAGGGAAGGAGAGACCCAGTACTTC.

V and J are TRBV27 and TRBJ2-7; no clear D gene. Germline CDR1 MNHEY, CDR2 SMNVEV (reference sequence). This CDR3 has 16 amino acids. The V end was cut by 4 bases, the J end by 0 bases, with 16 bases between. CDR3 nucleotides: TGTGCCAGCAGTTCGGGTACGATTAATCTCTCCTACGAGCAGTACTTC. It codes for CASSSGTINLSYEQYF.